The 22 T cell receptor beta chains presented below share a single source sample, sequenced in a study of shared clonotypes between healthy human individuals. Profiled with immunoSEQ multiplex PCR; TCRdb holds only in-frame clones, not every one. The sample gives over 2 million clones, 85% to 95% of which show up once; roughly 0.34% is in the top ten. The sequenced material came from naive CD4+ T cells from PBMCs. Subset defined: CD45RA+ positively selected. The receptors originated from a man aged 18-30 years in good health. Some clones in this sample may be carry-over from other donors' samples.

On this clone itself: An end of the junction differs from the germline gene, which may be a read error. The chain is built from TRBV6-5 and TRBJ1-1; D remains unclear. The V gene's germline CDR1 is MNHEY and CDR2 SVGAGI. The CDR3 totals 13 residues. The CDR3 region has the DNA TGTGCCAGCAGTTACTCTTCTAACAGTGAAGCTTTCTTT. Translated: CASSYSSNSEAFF.

The rearrangement joins TRBV2 to TRBJ2-1, with D possibly being TRBD2 (7 bases). Germline V lookup: CDR1 SNHLY, CDR2 FYNNEI. This CDR3 comprises 17 residues. Between the trimmed V and J ends, which lost 5 bases and 3 bases, there was a span of 20 bases. The CDR3 DNA follows: TGTGCCAGCAGTTGGACGGGGGCGGGAGTTGTCTACAATGAGCAGTTCTTC. This encodes CASSWTGAGVVYNEQFF. Complete variable domain (other parts from reference TRBV2 and TRBJ2-1): EPEVTQTPSHQVTQMGQEVILRCVPISNHLYFYWYRQILGQKVEFLVSFYNNEISEKSEIFDDQFSVERPDGSNFTLKIRSTKLEDSAMYFCASSWTGAGVVYNEQFFGPGTRLTVL.

The gene calls are TRBV5-4 and TRBJ2-7; D unclear. The CDR3 length is 14 residues. The V and J ends lost 4 bases and 3 bases respectively, with 14 bases between them. Germline V gene data show CDR1 as SGHNT and CDR2 as YYREEE (reference sequence). The CDR3 region is CASSGTTANYEQYF. CDR3 bases: TGTGCCAGCAGCGGCACTACTGCCAACTACGAGCAGTACTTC.

The chain links TRBV6-5 to TRBJ1-1; the D is unclear. This CDR3 has 14 amino acids. Between the trimmed V and J ends, which lost 2 bases and 1 base, there was a span of 8 bases. Looked up from germline, CDR1 is MNHEY and CDR2 is SVGAGI. The CDR3 reads CASSYAGENTEAFF. The CDR3, as DNA: TGTGCCAGCAGTTACGCCGGGGAGAACACTGAAGCTTTCTTT.

This clone was observed once. V and J are TRBV28 and TRBJ1-5; tentative D call: TRBD1 (5 bases). V was cut by 5 bases and J by 2 bases, with 13 bases left in between. There are 15 residues in the CDR3. From germline, CDR1 is MDHEN and CDR2 SYDVKM. CDR3 DNA: TGTGCCAGCAGTCCTATCAGGGTAGGCAATCAGCCCCAGCATTTT. Encoded protein: CASSPIRVGNQPQHF.

This chain uses TRBV6-1 with TRBJ1-2; D is perhaps TRBD1 (5 bases). The CDR3 sequence is 17 residues long. The V gene's germline CDR1 is MNHNS and CDR2 SASEGT. Trimming took 4 bases from V and 4 from J, leaving 22 bases between them. CDR3: CASSAFSRGGMSYGYTF. The CDR3 coding sequence is TGTGCCAGCAGTGCATTTTCCCGGGGGGGGATGTCCTATGGCTACACCTTC.

The chain has TRBV11-3 and TRBJ2-5, with D possibly being TRBD1 (7 bases). The CDR3 has 14 amino acids. V was cut by 5 bases and J by 4 bases, with 14 bases left in between. Germline loops: CDR1 SGHNT, CDR2 YENEEA. For the CDR3, the DNA is TGTGCCAGCAGCCCCCCAGGGGGGCGAGAGACCCAGTACTTC. It is translated as CASSPPGGRETQYF.

The genes are TRBV21-1 and TRBJ1-2; TRBD1 reflects the table's D call only, with no check against the DNA. TRBV21-1 is termed a pseudogene. This CDR3 has 16 residues. The CDR3 DNA sequence: TGTGCCAGCAGCAAAGTTCGTACCGGGACAGCCTATGGCTACACCTTC. The encoded protein is CASSKVRTGTAYGYTF.

The genes are TRBV27 and TRBJ2-1; D gene ambiguous. Looked up from germline, CDR1 is MNHEY and CDR2 is SMNVEV (reference sequence). The CDR3 consists of 12 residues. Trimming removed 5 bases at V and 7 bases at J, with 9 bases between. CDR3 DNA: TGTGCCAGCAGTCCCCTTTCGAATGAGCAGTTCTTC. The encoded protein is CASSPLSNEQFF.

As for this clone: The identical CDR3 is also encoded by other nucleotide sequences in the sample. This chain joins TRBV5-1 and TRBJ2-1, with TRBD1 identical over 9 bases. This CDR3 spans 15 amino acids. CDR1 is SGHRS and CDR2 is YFSETQ in the germline V gene. The V gene end was trimmed by 2 bases and the J gene end by 3 bases; junction bases not matched to a gene: 3. CDR3 amino acids: CASSFPGQGYNEQFF. In nucleotides, the CDR3 is TGCGCCAGCAGCTTTCCGGGACAGGGCTACAATGAGCAGTTCTTC.

V and J are TRBV28 and TRBJ1-2, with 8 bases aligning to TRBD1. Trimming at V came to 2 bases and at J to 4 bases, leaving 12 bases not matched to a gene. The CDR3 covers 17 residues. CDR1 and CDR2 from the germline V gene are MDHEN and SYDVKM. CDR3 loop: CASSLIAGGAYSYGYTF. The CDR3 nucleotides read TGTGCCAGCAGTTTAATAGCAGGGGGCGCTTATTCCTATGGCTACACCTTC.

The V gene is TRBV21-1, the J gene TRBJ1-5. TRBV21-1 is given as a pseudogene. The CDR3 totals 14 residues. The CDR3 reads CASSKGPRNQPQHF. CDR3 nucleotides: TGTGCCAGCAGCAAAGGACCGAGAAATCAGCCCCAGCATTTT.

The rearrangement links TRBV30 to TRBJ2-1, with TRBD1 matching over 8 bases. Germline CDR1 and CDR2: GTSNPN and SVGIG (reference sequence). After removal of 0 bases from V and 5 bases from J, the junction contained 12 bases not matched to a gene. The CDR3 runs to 17 residues. The CDR3 DNA is TGTGCCTGGAGTGTAATGTACCAACGACAGGGGAACAATGAGCAGTTCTTC. Protein: CAWSVMYQRQGNNEQFF. Looking up the rest from reference TRBV30 and TRBJ2-1 gives the full variable domain: SQTIHQWPATLVQPVGSPLSLECTVEGTSNPNLYWYRQAAGRGLQLLFYSVGIGQISSEVPQNLSASRPQDRQFILSSKKLLLSDSGFYLCAWSVMYQRQGNNEQFFGPGTRLTVL.

The rearrangement links TRBV6-5 to TRBJ2-5, with 11 bases aligning to TRBD1. The trim removed 4 bases at V and 5 bases at J, leaving 9 bases unmatched. Germline assignment: CDR1 MNHEY and CDR2 SVGAGI. The CDR3 sequence is 16 residues long. CDR3 bases: TGTGCCAGCAGTTCTCGGACAGGGGGCCGGGGGGAGACCCAGTACTTC. This translates into CASSSRTGGRGETQYF.

The rearrangement links TRBV6-1 to TRBJ2-5; D is unclear. The J call may not be correct, given that the DNA end is closer to TRBJ2-7. This CDR3 is built from 15 residues. Per the germline V gene, CDR1 is MNHNS and CDR2 is SASEGT. The CDR3 region is CASSSRQAVWDEQYF. The CDR3 DNA follows: TGTGCCAGCAGTTCTAGACAAGCAGTGTGGGACGAGCAGTACTTC.

The chain combines TRBV6-5 with TRBJ2-1; D is uncertain. Germline V lookup: CDR1 MNHEY, CDR2 SVGAGI. There are 13 residues in the CDR3. The germline V and J ends were trimmed by 6 bases and 1 base, with 7 bases remaining between them. The chain's CDR3 is CASRLGSYNEQFF. CDR3 sequence (DNA): TGTGCCAGCAGGCTCGGGTCCTACAATGAGCAGTTCTTC.

This rearrangement joins TRBV9 to TRBJ1-5; D gene uncertain. CDR1 and CDR2 from the germline V gene are SGDLS and YYNGEE. The CDR3 extends over 14 amino acids. The ends were cut back, 2 bases at V and 1 base at J, with 7 bases in the middle. The CDR3: CASSVAWSNQPQHF. The CDR3 DNA reads TGTGCCAGCAGCGTTGCGTGGAGCAATCAGCCCCAGCATTTT.

V is TRBV11-3 and J is TRBJ2-1; tentatively, D is TRBD2 (6 bases). V was pared by 1 base and J by 9 bases, with 13 bases between. CDR1 is SGHNT, CDR2 YENEEA, per germline. The CDR3 loop spans 14 amino acids. The CDR3 sequence is CASSLVGGMGEQFF. The CDR3 coding sequence is TGTGCCAGCAGCTTAGTTGGCGGGATGGGTGAGCAGTTCTTC.

This clone was seen just once. The rearrangement links TRBV5-4 to TRBJ2-5; possibly TRBD2 for D (6 bases). Deletions cut 0 bases from V and 7 bases from J, with 10 bases between. Germline CDR1 and CDR2: SGHNT and YYREEE (reference sequence). CDR3 length equals 13 residues. CDR3 DNA: TGTGCCAGCAGCTTGGACTTGCGGGGGACCCAGTACTTC. It yields the protein CASSLDLRGTQYF. The variable domain in full, completed from reference TRBV5-4 and TRBJ2-5, reads ETGVTQSPTHLIKTRGQQVTLRCSSQSGHNTVSWYQQALGQGPQFIFQYYREEENGRGNFPPRFSGLQFPNYSSELNVNALELDDSALYLCASSLDLRGTQYFGPGTRLLVL.

This clone was found a few times. The V gene is TRBV19, the J gene TRBJ1-2; D gene uncertain. Germline V gene data show CDR1 as LNHDA and CDR2 as SQIVND (reference sequence). The CDR3 extends over 14 amino acids. V was shortened by 0 bases and J by 2 bases, with 7 bases between the two germline ends. CDR3 DNA: TGTGCCAGTAGTATAGAGGGCGGAAACTATGGCTACACCTTC. Translated, it gives CASSIEGGNYGYTF.

This clone came up once. This sequence joins TRBV7-2 and TRBJ2-2; tentatively, D is TRBD2 (6 bases). Trimming removed 0 bases from V and 6 bases from J, with 11 bases in between. CDR1 is SGHTA, CDR2 FQGNSA, per germline. The CDR3 spans 15 residues. Written as DNA, the CDR3 is TGTGCCAGCAGCTTAGCGTGGAGGGGAGCCGGGGAGCTGTTTTTT. This codes for CASSLAWRGAGELFF. Variable domain in full (rest from reference TRBV7-2 and TRBJ2-2): GAGVSQSPSNKVTEKGKDVELRCDPISGHTALYWYRQSLGQGLEFLIYFQGNSAPDKSGLPSDRFSAERTGGSVSTLTIQRTQQEDSAVYLCASSLAWRGAGELFFGEGSRLTVL.

The chain carries TRBV30 and TRBJ1-1; D is unresolved. CDR1 and CDR2 from the germline V gene are GTSNPN and SVGIG (reference sequence). The CDR3 is made up of 11 amino acids. Trimming left V 4 bases short and J 5 bases short, with 8 bases between. The DNA for the CDR3 is TGTGCCTGGATAGGGTGGACTGAAGCTTTCTTT. Its protein is CAWIGWTEAFF.